This TCR beta chain is from a study of blood T cell repertoires in COVID-19. At the level of the study: Collection of acute and convalescent COVID-19 samples took place in the United States, Italy and Spain. PBMCs, B-cell-depleted T cells, or T cells were the source of the cDNA or gDNA that made up the material.

V was cut by 5 bases and J by 6 bases, with 11 bases left in between. The CDR3 runs to 13 residues. CDR1 and CDR2 (germline): MNHEY, SVGAGI. Profiling relied on immunoSEQ multiplex PCR, and the TCRdb table lists in-frame clones only, not all of them. This repertoire shows over 250,000 clones, roughly 85% found once; its top ten account for 9.4%. The V and J genes are TRBV6-5 and TRBJ2-1; D is unclear. This receptor was taken from a woman in her fifties or sixties who had recovered from COVID-19. Sequenced: peripheral blood. The CDR3 loop reads CASSTFDSNEQFF. DNA of the CDR3: TGTGCCAGCAGTACTTTTGACTCCAATGAGCAGTTCTTC.